Listed below are T cell receptor beta chains from one sample, sequenced in a study of T cell responses to AZD1222 COVID-19 vaccine. Only in-frame clones appear in the TCRdb table, and some are missing; sequencing was by immunoSEQ multiplex PCR. The sample holds 150,000 to 200,000 clones, over 90% seen once. Material: peripheral blood, obtained on day 0 of AZD1222 vaccination. The origin of the receptors is an adult in good health. CDR3s include the opening cysteine and the closing phenylalanine or tryptophan.

v_gene: TRBV10-3; CDR3aa: CAISGQGAEGYGYTF
v_gene: TRBV6-5; CDR3aa: CASSPVNLPNSPLHF
v_gene: TRBV19; CDR3aa: CASSSIGTTANYGYTF
v_gene: TRBV5-1; CDR3aa: CASSLDGVSGNTIYF
v_gene: TRBV20-1; CDR3aa: CSAKSPSTVYF
v_gene: TRBV30; CDR3aa: CAWTLMRNSPLHF
v_gene: TRBV20-1; CDR3aa: CSASNQNTEAFF
v_gene: TRBV6-2/TRBV6-3; CDR3aa: CASSYEPRTQYF
v_gene: TRBV6-1; CDR3aa: CASSETSGLAGSREQYF
v_gene: TRBV5-4; CDR3aa: CASSRREGALNEQFF
v_gene: TRBV10-3; CDR3aa: CAISESRGGDTGELFF
v_gene: TRBV10-1; CDR3aa: CASSEKVAEYNEQFF
v_gene: TRBV4-3; CDR3aa: CASSQEEGASYEQYF
v_gene: TRBV4-2; CDR3aa: CASSRGQATNEKLFF
v_gene: TRBV6-5; CDR3aa: CASGGLTSANYGYTF
v_gene: TRBV28; CDR3aa: CASSFRQTFSYNSPLHF
v_gene: TRBV15; CDR3aa: CATSSGDTQYQPQHF
v_gene: TRBV4-1; CDR3aa: CASSRNFLDRGDTEAFF
v_gene: TRBV7-3; CDR3aa: CASSLKGPGIRVTGELFF
v_gene: TRBV4-3; CDR3aa: CASSPRIDSPLHF
v_gene: TRBV19; CDR3aa: CASRLGTNLNEQFF
v_gene: TRBV30; CDR3aa: CAWSLTSGRYEQYF
v_gene: TRBV27; CDR3aa: CASSPKPGYYSNQPQHF
v_gene: TRBV30; CDR3aa: CAWRRGTRGGELFF
v_gene: TRBV4-2; CDR3aa: CASSQEKTGGYGYTF
v_gene: TRBV5-1; CDR3aa: CASSSQEATNEKLFF
v_gene: TRBV7-9; CDR3aa: CASSFGAGTFYGYTF
v_gene: TRBV7-9; CDR3aa: CASSLAVRTDTQYF
v_gene: TRBV7-8; CDR3aa: CASSWSPLQGAPAGELFF
v_gene: TRBV27; CDR3aa: CASSFEVNAYEQYF
v_gene: TRBV27; CDR3aa: CASPWEKVNQPQHF
v_gene: TRBV10-3; CDR3aa: CAISGVASPTSQETQYF
v_gene: TRBV7-2; CDR3aa: CASSPTLFGGAYGYTF
v_gene: TRBV6-1; CDR3aa: CASRSTGEGNQPQHF
v_gene: TRBV9; CDR3aa: CASSVGRGRGEKLFF
v_gene: TRBV6-1; CDR3aa: CASSEAPGAGTEAFF
v_gene: TRBV19; CDR3aa: CASSLAGLPYNEQFF
v_gene: TRBV12-3/TRBV12-4; CDR3aa: CASSLNNYSPLHF
v_gene: TRBV19; CDR3aa: CASSRGQDVNNQPQHF
v_gene: TRBV4-3; CDR3aa: CASSQAKAGTSGANVLTF
v_gene: TRBV7-3; CDR3aa: CASSSLSRGEAFF
v_gene: TRBV6-4; CDR3aa: CASSDSKRFHAQHF
v_gene: TRBV7-2; CDR3aa: CASSYRVSGNQPQHF
v_gene: TRBV6-2/TRBV6-3; CDR3aa: CASSYEGTGVLDEQFF
v_gene: TRBV19; CDR3aa: CASSNFSWFAQPQHF
v_gene: TRBV15; CDR3aa: CATSRGTGGEEQYF
v_gene: TRBV7-3; CDR3aa: CASSSQTESGANVLTF
v_gene: TRBV12-3/TRBV12-4; CDR3aa: CASRQGGGQPQHF
v_gene: TRBV19; CDR3aa: CASSGERGGEQFF
v_gene: TRBV7-2; CDR3aa: CASSLVQLDNNEQFF
v_gene: TRBV6-5; CDR3aa: CASNWGNNSPLHF
v_gene: TRBV10-3; CDR3aa: CAINKGTGYEQYF
v_gene: TRBV2; CDR3aa: CASSARPAYGYTF
v_gene: TRBV7-2; CDR3aa: CASSPSAGETYNEQFF
v_gene: TRBV12-3/TRBV12-4; CDR3aa: CASILGTSGGYTF
v_gene: TRBV10-3; CDR3aa: CAIVKGWGTEAFF
v_gene: TRBV3-1/TRBV3-2; CDR3aa: CASRHSTGVSEQYF
v_gene: TRBV7-9; CDR3aa: CASSLTGQGTDTQYF